The 10 T cell receptor beta chains below all came from one sample that was sequenced in a study of tumor-infiltrating lymphocytes in oesophageal squamous cell carcinoma. TCRdb re-derived calls from the PCR reads in MiXCR, one entry per CDR3 protein. The sample holds 15,000 to 20,000 distinct CDR3 sequences, around 43% seen once. The sample consisted of normal esophageal tissue next to the tumor. These receptors were taken from a female donor with esophageal squamous cell carcinoma.

V usage is TRBV6-6 and J usage is TRBJ2-3; D may correspond to TRBD1 or TRBD2 (5 bases each). The J call may be in error: the DNA end matches TRBJ2-5 better. The length of the CDR3 is 15 residues. CDR1 and CDR2 (germline): MNHNY, SVGAGI (reference sequence). CDR3 in amino acids: CASSNFQGELETQYF. In nucleotides, the CDR3 is TGTGCCAGCAGCAACTTCCAGGGAGAACTTGAGACCCAGTACTTC.

The chain has TRBV2 and TRBJ2-1; D may be TRBD2 (5 bases). This CDR3 comprises 13 residues. The V gene's germline CDR1 is SNHLY and CDR2 FYNNEI. V was shortened by 0 bases and J by 8 bases, with 8 bases between the two germline ends. CDR3 residues: CASSEAGVDEQFF. CDR3 nucleotide sequence: TGTGCCAGCAGTGAAGCGGGAGTGGATGAGCAGTTCTTC.

This clonotype was detected ten times or more. The V and J genes are TRBV19 and TRBJ2-1, with D uncertain. Germline V gene sequence: CDR1 LNHDA, CDR2 SQIVND (reference sequence). Between the trimmed V and J ends, which lost 0 bases and 4 bases, there was a span of 7 bases. This CDR3 has 14 residues. The CDR3 DNA is TGTGCCAGTAGTATAGACGGCTTATACAATGAGCAGTTCTTC. This encodes CASSIDGLYNEQFF.

This clonotype was detected only a few times. This CDR3 reads CASSVRGNQPQHF. CDR3 coding DNA: TGTGCCAGCAGCGTTAGGGGTAACCAGCCCCAGCATTTT. The chain links TRBV7-2 to TRBJ1-5, with TRBD1 as a possible D gene (5 bases). CDR3 length: 13 amino acids. Trimming took off 5 bases at V and 7 bases at J, with 12 bases between the two ends. Germline CDR1 reads SGHTA; CDR2 reads FQGNSA. The full variable domain, rest sourced from reference TRBV7-2 and TRBJ1-5, is GAGVSQSPSNKVTEKGKDVELRCDPISGHTALYWYRQSLGQGLEFLIYFQGNSAPDKSGLPSDRFSAERTGGSVSTLTIQRTQQEDSAVYLCASSVRGNQPQHFGDGTRLSIL.

The sample holds a few counts of this clonotype. The V gene is TRBV6-1, the J gene TRBJ2-5; D gene unclear. This CDR3 comprises 12 residues. The V gene lost 3 bases and the J gene lost 2 bases, with 4 bases spanning the gap. Germline V gene data show CDR1 as MNHNS and CDR2 as SASEGT. The CDR3 reads CASSEGQETQYF. DNA for the CDR3: TGTGCCAGCAGTGAGGGGCAAGAGACCCAGTACTTC.

V gene TRBV7-2 combines with J gene TRBJ2-5, with 7 bases lining up with TRBD1. Near its end, the DNA agrees better with TRBJ2-7, so the J call may be wrong. The germline V gene encodes CDR1 SGHTA and CDR2 FQGNSA. The CDR3 sequence is 15 residues long. The CDR3 reads CASSLKGANSYEQYF. CDR3 in DNA: TGTGCCAGCAGCTTGAAGGGGGCCAACTCCTACGAGCAGTACTTC.

Regarding this clonotype: An end of the junction does not agree with germline; a read error may underlie this. J is TRBJ2-6 and V is TRBV7-3; unclear D gene. CDR3 size: 15 residues. Looked up from germline, CDR1 is SGHTA and CDR2 is FQGTGA. The CDR3 is CASSLGSGLNSPLHF. The CDR3 nucleotides read TGTGCCAGCAGCTTAGGTTCAGGATTAAATTCACCCCTCCACTTC. Full variable domain (remainder filled in from reference TRBV7-3 and TRBJ2-6): GAGVSQTPSNKVTEKGKYVELRCDPISGHTALYWYRQSLGQGPEFLIYFQGTGAADDSGLPNDRFFAVRPEGSVSTLKIQRTERGDSAVYLCASSLGSGLNSPLHFGAGSRLTVL.

The genes are TRBV6-6 and TRBJ2-1, with 8 positions matching TRBD1. Gene TRBJ2-7 matches the end of the DNA better, so the J call may be wrong. Germline V CDR1 and CDR2: MNHNY, SVGAGI (reference sequence). The CDR3 totals 15 residues. CDR3 region: CASTSSRDRTYEQYF. The CDR3, as DNA: TGTGCCAGCACTTCTTCCCGGGACAGGACCTACGAGCAGTACTTC.

The chain combines TRBV10-3 with TRBJ2-3, with 9 nucleotides matching TRBD2. After removal of 5 bases from V and 2 bases from J, the junction contained 5 bases not matched to a gene. Germline CDR1 is ENHRY and CDR2 is SYGVKD. The CDR3 spans 15 residues. The DNA for the CDR3 is TGTGCCATCAGTTCTAGCGGGACGAACACAGATACGCAGTATTTT. This translates into CAISSSGTNTDTQYF.

The V gene is TRBV6-1, the J gene TRBJ2-3; 9 bases align to TRBD1. Per germline, CDR1 MNHNS and CDR2 SASEGT. V shed 6 bases and J 3 bases; nucleotides not matched to a gene: 4. The CDR3 runs to 14 residues. In DNA form, the CDR3 reads TGTGCCAGCAGAGTACAGGGGGCTACAGATACGCAGTATTTT. It codes for CASRVQGATDTQYF.